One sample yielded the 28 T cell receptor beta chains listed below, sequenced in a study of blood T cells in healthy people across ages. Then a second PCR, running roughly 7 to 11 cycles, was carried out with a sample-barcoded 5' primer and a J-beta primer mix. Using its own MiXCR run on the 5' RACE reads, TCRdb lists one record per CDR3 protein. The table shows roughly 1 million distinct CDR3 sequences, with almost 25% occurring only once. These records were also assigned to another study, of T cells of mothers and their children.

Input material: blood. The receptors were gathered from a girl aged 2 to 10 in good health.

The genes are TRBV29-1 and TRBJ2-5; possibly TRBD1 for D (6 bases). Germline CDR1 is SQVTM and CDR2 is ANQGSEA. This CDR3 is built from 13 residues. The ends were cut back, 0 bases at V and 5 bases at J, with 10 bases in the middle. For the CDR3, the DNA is TGCAGCGTTGAAGAAGAGGGGGTGGAGACCCAGTACTTC. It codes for CSVEEEGVETQYF.

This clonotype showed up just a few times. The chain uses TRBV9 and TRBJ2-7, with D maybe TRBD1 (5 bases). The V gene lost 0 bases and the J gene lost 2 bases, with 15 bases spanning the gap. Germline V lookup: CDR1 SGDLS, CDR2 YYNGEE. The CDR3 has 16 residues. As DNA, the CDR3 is TGTGCCAGCAGCGTAGGGTTGGTAGGGGCTACCTACGAGCAGTACTTC. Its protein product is CASSVGLVGATYEQYF.

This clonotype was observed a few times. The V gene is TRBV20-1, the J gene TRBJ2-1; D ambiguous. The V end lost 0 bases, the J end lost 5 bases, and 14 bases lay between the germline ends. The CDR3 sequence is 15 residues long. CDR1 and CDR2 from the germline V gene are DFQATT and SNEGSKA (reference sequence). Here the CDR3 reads CSARDWASSNNEQFF. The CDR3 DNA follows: TGCAGTGCTAGAGATTGGGCTAGTAGCAACAATGAGCAGTTCTTC.

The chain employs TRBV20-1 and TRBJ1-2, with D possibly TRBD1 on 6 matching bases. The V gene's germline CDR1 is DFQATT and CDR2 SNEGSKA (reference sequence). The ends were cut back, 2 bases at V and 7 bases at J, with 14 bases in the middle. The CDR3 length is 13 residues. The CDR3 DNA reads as TGCAGTGCTAGAAAGGCCGGGGGCGTTGGCTACACCTTC. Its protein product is CSARKAGGVGYTF.

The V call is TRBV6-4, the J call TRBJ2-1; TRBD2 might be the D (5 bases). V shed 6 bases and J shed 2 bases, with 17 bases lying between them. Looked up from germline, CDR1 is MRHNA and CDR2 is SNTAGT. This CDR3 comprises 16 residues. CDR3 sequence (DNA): TGTGCCAGCAGGGGCAGGACTCGTTGTCCCTACAATGAGCAGTTCTTC. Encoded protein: CASRGRTRCPYNEQFF.

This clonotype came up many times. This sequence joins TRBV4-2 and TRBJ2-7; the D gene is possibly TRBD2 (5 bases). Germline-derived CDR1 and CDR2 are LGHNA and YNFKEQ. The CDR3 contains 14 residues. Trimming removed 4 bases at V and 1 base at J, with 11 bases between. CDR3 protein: CASSPLRVSYEQYF. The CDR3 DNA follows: TGTGCCAGCAGCCCGCTGAGGGTGTCCTACGAGCAGTACTTC.

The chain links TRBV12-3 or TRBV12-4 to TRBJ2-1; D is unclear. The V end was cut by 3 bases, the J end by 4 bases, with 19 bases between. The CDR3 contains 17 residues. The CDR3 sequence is CASSFGLQVVSYNEQFF. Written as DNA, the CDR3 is TGTGCCAGCAGTTTCGGGCTCCAGGTCGTTTCTTACAATGAGCAGTTCTTC.

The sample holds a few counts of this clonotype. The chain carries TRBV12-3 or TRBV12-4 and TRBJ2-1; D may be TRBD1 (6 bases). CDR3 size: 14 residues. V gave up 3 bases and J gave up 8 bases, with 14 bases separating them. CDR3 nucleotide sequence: TGTGCCAGCAGTTTGCAGGGGTGGATCGATGAGCAGTTCTTC. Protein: CASSLQGWIDEQFF.

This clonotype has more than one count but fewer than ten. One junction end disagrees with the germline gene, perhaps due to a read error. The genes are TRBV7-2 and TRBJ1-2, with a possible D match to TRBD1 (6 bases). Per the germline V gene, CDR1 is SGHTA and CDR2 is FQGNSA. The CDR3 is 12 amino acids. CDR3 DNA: TGTGCCTGCAGCGCGTGGACAGATGGCTACACCTTC. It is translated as CACSAWTDGYTF.

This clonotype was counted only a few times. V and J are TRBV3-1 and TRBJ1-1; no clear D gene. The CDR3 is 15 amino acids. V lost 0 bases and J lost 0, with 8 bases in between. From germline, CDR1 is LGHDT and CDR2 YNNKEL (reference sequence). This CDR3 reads CASSQDWQLNTEAFF. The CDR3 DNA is TGTGCCAGCAGCCAAGATTGGCAGCTGAACACTGAAGCTTTCTTT.

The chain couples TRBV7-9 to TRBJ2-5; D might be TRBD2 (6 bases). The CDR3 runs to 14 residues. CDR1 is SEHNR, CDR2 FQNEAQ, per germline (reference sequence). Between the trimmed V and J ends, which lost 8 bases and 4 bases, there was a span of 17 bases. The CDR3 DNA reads TGTGCCAGCGGGGACGCCGGGGGAAGAGAGACCCAGTACTTC. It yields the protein CASGDAGGRETQYF.

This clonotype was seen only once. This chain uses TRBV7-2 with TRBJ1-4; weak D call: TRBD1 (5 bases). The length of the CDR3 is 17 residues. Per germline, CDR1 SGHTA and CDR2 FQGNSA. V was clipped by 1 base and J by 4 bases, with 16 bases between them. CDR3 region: CASSLDRTMPLNEKLFF. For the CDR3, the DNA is TGTGCCAGCAGCTTAGATCGGACAATGCCCCTTAATGAAAAACTGTTTTTT.

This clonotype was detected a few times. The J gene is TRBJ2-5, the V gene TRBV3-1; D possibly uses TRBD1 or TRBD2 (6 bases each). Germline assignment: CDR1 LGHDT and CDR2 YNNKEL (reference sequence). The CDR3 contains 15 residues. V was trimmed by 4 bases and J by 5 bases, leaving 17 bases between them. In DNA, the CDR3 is TGTGCCAGCAGCCCCGTACGGGGGCCTGTTGAGACCCAGTACTTC. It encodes CASSPVRGPVETQYF.

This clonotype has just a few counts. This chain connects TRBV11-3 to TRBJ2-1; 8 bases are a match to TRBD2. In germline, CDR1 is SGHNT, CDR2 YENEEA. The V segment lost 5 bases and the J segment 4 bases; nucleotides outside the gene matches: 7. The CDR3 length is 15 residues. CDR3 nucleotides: TGTGCCAGCAGCAAAAGCGGGGGAGCGTACAATGAGCAGTTCTTC. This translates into CASSKSGGAYNEQFF.

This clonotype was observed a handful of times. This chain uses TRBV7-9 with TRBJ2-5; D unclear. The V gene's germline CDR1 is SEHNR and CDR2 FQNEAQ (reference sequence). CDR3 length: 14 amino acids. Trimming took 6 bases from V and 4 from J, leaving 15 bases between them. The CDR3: CASSAPGPRETQYF. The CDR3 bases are TGTGCCAGCAGTGCACCCGGGCCGCGAGAGACCCAGTACTTC.

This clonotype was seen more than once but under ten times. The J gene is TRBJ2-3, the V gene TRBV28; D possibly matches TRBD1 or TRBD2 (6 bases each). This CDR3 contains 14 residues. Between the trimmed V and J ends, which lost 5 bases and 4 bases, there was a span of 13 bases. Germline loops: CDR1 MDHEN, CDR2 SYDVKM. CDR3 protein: CASSLGGSADTQYF. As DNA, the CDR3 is TGTGCCAGCAGTCTAGGGGGGAGCGCAGATACGCAGTATTTT.

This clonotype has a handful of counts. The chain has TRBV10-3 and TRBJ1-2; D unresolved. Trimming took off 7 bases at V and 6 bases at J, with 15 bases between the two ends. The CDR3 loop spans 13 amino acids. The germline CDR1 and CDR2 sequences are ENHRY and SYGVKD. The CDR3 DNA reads TGTGCCATCACCCCGGCAGTCGGGGATGGCTACACCTTC. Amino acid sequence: CAITPAVGDGYTF.

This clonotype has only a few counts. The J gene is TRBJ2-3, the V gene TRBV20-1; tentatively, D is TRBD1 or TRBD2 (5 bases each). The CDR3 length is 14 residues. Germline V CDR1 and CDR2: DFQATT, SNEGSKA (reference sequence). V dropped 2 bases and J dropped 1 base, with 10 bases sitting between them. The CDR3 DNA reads TGCAGTGCTAGAATCCCGGGGCGCACAGATACGCAGTATTTT. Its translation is CSARIPGRTDTQYF.

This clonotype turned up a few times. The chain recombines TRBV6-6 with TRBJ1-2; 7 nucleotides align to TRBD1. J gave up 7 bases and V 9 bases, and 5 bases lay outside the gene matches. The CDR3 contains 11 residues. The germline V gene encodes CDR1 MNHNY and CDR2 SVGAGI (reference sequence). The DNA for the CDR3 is TGTGCCAGTCGACAGGGAGGTGGCTACACCTTC. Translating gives CASRQGGGYTF.

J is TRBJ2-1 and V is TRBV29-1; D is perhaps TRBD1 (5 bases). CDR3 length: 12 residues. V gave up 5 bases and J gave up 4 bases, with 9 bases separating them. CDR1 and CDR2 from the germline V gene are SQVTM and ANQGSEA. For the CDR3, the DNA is TGCAGCGTTCCCGACAGATACAATGAGCAGTTCTTC. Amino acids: CSVPDRYNEQFF.

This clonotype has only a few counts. In DNA form, the CDR3 reads TGTGCCAGCAGCGCCGGGGCGAGCAATCAGCCCCAGCATTTT. This translates into CASSAGASNQPQHF. The chain recombines TRBV6-2 or TRBV6-3 with TRBJ1-5, with a weak D call TRBD1 (5 bases). V lost 6 bases and J 1 base, leaving 10 bases between the germline ends. The CDR3 contains 14 residues. CDR1 and CDR2 (germline): MNHEY, SVGEGT.

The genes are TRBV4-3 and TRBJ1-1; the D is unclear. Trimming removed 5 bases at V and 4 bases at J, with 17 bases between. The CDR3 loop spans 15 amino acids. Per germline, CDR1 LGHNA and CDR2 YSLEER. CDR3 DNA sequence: TGCGCCAGCAGCTCCACCGTGGTGAGTGGCACTGAAGCTTTCTTT. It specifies CASSSTVVSGTEAFF.

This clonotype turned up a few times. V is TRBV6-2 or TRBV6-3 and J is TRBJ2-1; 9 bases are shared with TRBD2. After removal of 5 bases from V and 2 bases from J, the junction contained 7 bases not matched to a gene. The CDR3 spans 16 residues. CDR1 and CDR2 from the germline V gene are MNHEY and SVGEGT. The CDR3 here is CASSHAASGAYNEQFF. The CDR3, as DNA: TGTGCCAGCAGTCACGCGGCTAGCGGGGCCTACAATGAGCAGTTCTTC.

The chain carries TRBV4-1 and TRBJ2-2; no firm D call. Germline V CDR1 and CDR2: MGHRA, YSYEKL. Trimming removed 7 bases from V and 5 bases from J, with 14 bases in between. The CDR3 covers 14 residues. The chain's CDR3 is CASTFLGGTGELFF. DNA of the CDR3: TGCGCCAGCACCTTCCTGGGTGGGACCGGGGAGCTGTTTTTT.

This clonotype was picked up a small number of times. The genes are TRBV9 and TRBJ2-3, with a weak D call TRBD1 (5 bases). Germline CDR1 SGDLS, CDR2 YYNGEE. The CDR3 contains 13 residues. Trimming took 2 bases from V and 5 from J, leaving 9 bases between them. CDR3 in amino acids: CASSVEGEDTQYF. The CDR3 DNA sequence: TGTGCCAGCAGCGTCGAAGGGGAAGATACGCAGTATTTT.

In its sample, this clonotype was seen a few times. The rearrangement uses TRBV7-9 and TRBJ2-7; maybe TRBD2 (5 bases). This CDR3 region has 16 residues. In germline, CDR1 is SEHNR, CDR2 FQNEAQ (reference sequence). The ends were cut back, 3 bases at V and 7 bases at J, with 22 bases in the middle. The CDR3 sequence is CASSLGTQDLILEQYF. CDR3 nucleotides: TGTGCCAGCAGCTTGGGTACCCAGGACTTGATCTTGGAGCAGTACTTC.

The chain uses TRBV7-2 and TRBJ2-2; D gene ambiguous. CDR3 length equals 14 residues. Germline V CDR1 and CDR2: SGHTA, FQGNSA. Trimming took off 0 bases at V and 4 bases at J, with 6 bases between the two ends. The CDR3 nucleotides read TGTGCCAGCAGCTTAGCAGCGTTCACCGGGGAGCTGTTTTTT. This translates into CASSLAAFTGELFF.

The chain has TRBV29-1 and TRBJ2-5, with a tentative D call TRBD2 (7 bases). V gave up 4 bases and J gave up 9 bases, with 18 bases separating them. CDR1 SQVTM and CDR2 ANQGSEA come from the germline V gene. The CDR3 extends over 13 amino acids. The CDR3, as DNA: TGCAGCGTTGCGGGGGGCGCGAAGGGGGCCCAGTACTTC. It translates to CSVAGGAKGAQYF. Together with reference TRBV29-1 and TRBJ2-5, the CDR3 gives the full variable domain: SAVISQKPSRDICQRGTSLTIQCQVDSQVTMMFWYRQQPGQSLTLIATANQGSEATYESGFVIDKFPISRPNLTFSTLTVSNMSPEDSSIYLCSVAGGAKGAQYFGPGTRLLVL.